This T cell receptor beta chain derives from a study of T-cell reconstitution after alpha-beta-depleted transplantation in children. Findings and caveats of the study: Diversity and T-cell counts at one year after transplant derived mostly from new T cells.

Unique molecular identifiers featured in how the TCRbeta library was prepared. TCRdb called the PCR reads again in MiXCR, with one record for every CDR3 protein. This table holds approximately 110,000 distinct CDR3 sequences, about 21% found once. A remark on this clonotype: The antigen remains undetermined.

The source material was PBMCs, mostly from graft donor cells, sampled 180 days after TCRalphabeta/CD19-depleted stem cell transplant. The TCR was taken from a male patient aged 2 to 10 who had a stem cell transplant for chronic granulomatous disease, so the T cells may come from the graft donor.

The CDR3 DNA reads as TGCGCCAGCAGCTTGGGGCAGGCCGAGCAGTACTTC. It yields the protein CASSLGQAEQYF. The chain has TRBV5-1 and TRBJ2-7; D is undetermined. Trimming cost V 0 bases and J 6 bases, with 7 bases left between them. Germline-derived CDR1 and CDR2 are SGHRS and YFSETQ. This CDR3 contains 12 residues.